Listed below are T cell receptor beta chains from one sample, sequenced in a study of blood T cell repertoires in COVID-19. The table came from immunoSEQ multiplex PCR; TCRdb's copy has only in-frame clones and leaves some out. The sample shows almost 200,000 clones, roughly nine tenths of them seen only once. Sequenced: peripheral blood. The receptors derive from a woman aged 70-85 years with acute or convalescent COVID-19. Both conserved end residues are part of each CDR3. The D gene is left open where the match is weak. Expanded clones get a size class; other rows say once, few or many, or leave the size out.

V gene: TRBV3-1/TRBV3-2
D gene: TRBD1
clone size: .
J gene: TRBJ1-6
CDR3 protein: CASSPFQGAGSSPLHF
CDR3 DNA: TGTGCCAGCAGCCCTTTCCAGGGGGCAGGAAGTTCACCCCTCCACTTT

V gene: TRBV5-1
D gene: TRBD2
clone size: .
J gene: TRBJ2-7
CDR3 protein: CASSLGLAGGSSYEQYF
CDR3 DNA: TGCGCCAGCAGCTTGGGTCTAGCGGGGGGCAGCTCCTACGAGCAGTACTTC

V gene: TRBV5-1
D gene: TRBD2
clone size: .
J gene: TRBJ2-3
CDR3 protein: CASSSLAGGQWLPEAQYF
CDR3 DNA: TGCGCCAGCAGCTCCCTAGCGGGGGGGCAATGGCTTCCGGAGGCGCAGTATTTT

V gene: TRBV7-3
D gene: TRBD2
clone size: once
J gene: TRBJ2-3
CDR3 protein: CASSSSGGRGTDTQYF
CDR3 DNA: TGTGCCAGCAGCTCTTCTGGCGGGAGGGGGACAGATACGCAGTATTTT

V gene: TRBV7-9
D gene: TRBD2
clone size: few
J gene: TRBJ2-7
CDR3 protein: CASSQLAGGEQYF
CDR3 DNA: TGTGCCAGCAGCCAACTAGCGGGCGGCGAGCAGTACTTC

V gene: TRBV6-1
D gene: .
clone size: .
J gene: TRBJ2-7
CDR3 protein: CASSEQGRSSYEQYF
CDR3 DNA: TGTGCCAGCAGTGAGCAGGGAAGGAGCTCCTACGAGCAGTACTTC

V gene: TRBV5-1
D gene: TRBD1
clone size: .
J gene: TRBJ2-3
CDR3 protein: CASSAGQGADTQYF
CDR3 DNA: TGCGCCAGCAGCGCGGGACAGGGGGCTGATACGCAGTATTTT

V gene: TRBV2
D gene: .
clone size: .
J gene: TRBJ2-7
CDR3 protein: CASRRNLEQYF
CDR3 DNA: TGTGCCAGCAGGAGAAATTTAGAGCAGTACTTC

V gene: TRBV5-1
D gene: TRBD1
clone size: .
J gene: TRBJ2-2
CDR3 protein: CASSLAVQGSTGELFF
CDR3 DNA: TGCGCCAGCAGCTTGGCCGTACAGGGGAGCACCGGGGAGCTGTTTTTT

V gene: TRBV6-5
D gene: .
clone size: once
J gene: TRBJ2-7
CDR3 protein: CASSSTRGSYEQYF
CDR3 DNA: TGTGCCAGCAGTTCGACTAGGGGCTCCTACGAGCAGTACTTC

V gene: TRBV10-1
D gene: .
clone size: .
J gene: TRBJ1-5
CDR3 protein: CASSDTVGQPQHF
CDR3 DNA: TGCGCCAGCAGTGATACAGTTGGTCAGCCCCAGCATTTT

V gene: TRBV5-4
D gene: TRBD1
clone size: once
J gene: TRBJ1-1
CDR3 protein: CASSWTGRDTEAFF
CDR3 DNA: TGTGCCAGCAGCTGGACAGGGCGGGACACTGAAGCTTTCTTT

V gene: TRBV27
D gene: TRBD2
clone size: .
J gene: TRBJ2-7
CDR3 protein: CASKRGGPGSYEQYF
CDR3 DNA: TGTGCCAGCAAACGGGGGGGGCCTGGCTCCTACGAGCAGTACTTC

V gene: TRBV5-4
D gene: TRBD1
clone size: .
J gene: TRBJ2-6
CDR3 protein: CASSFLVGTASGANVLTF
CDR3 DNA: TGTGCCAGCAGCTTCCTAGTGGGGACAGCGTCTGGGGCCAACGTCCTGACTTTC

V gene: TRBV9
D gene: TRBD2
clone size: once
J gene: TRBJ2-1
CDR3 protein: CASSVAGTSGRASHDEQFF
CDR3 DNA: TGTGCCAGCAGCGTCGCCGGGACTAGCGGGAGGGCGTCACACGATGAGCAGTTCTTC

V gene: TRBV7-2
D gene: .
clone size: .
J gene: TRBJ1-5
CDR3 protein: CASSLAMGGDQPQHF
CDR3 DNA: TGTGCCAGCAGCTTAGCTATGGGGGGAGATCAGCCCCAGCATTTT

V gene: TRBV11-2
D gene: TRBD2
clone size: .
J gene: TRBJ2-2
CDR3 protein: CASSPGLAGVAGELFF
CDR3 DNA: TGTGCCAGCAGCCCCGGACTAGCGGGAGTGGCCGGGGAGCTGTTTTTT

V gene: TRBV15
D gene: .
clone size: .
J gene: TRBJ2-2
CDR3 protein: CATSRDQNTGELFF
CDR3 DNA: TGTGCCACCAGCAGAGATCAGAACACCGGGGAGCTGTTTTTT

V gene: TRBV3-1/TRBV3-2
D gene: TRBD2
clone size: .
J gene: TRBJ2-7
CDR3 protein: CASSSGLALTYEQYF
CDR3 DNA: TGTGCCAGCAGCTCCGGACTAGCGCTCACCTACGAGCAGTACTTC

V gene: TRBV6-1
D gene: .
clone size: .
J gene: TRBJ1-6
CDR3 protein: CASSEGWRTNYYNSPLHF
CDR3 DNA: TGTGCCAGCAGTGAAGGTTGGAGAACAAATTACTATAATTCACCCCTCCACTTT

V gene: TRBV28
D gene: .
clone size: few
J gene: TRBJ2-7
CDR3 protein: CASSFLQGGQYF
CDR3 DNA: TGTGCCAGCAGTTTTCTCCAGGGGGGGCAGTACTTC

V gene: TRBV6-2/TRBV6-3
D gene: .
clone size: .
J gene: TRBJ2-1
CDR3 protein: CASSYRELRTHEQFF
CDR3 DNA: TGTGCCAGCAGTTACCGGGAACTAAGAACTCATGAGCAGTTCTTC

V gene: TRBV5-1
D gene: .
clone size: .
J gene: TRBJ2-5
CDR3 protein: CASSLEGVRGETQYF
CDR3 DNA: TGCGCCAGCAGCTTGGAGGGGGTAAGGGGAGAGACCCAGTACTTC

V gene: TRBV19
D gene: .
clone size: once
J gene: TRBJ2-1
CDR3 protein: CASSRVGGSYNEQFF
CDR3 DNA: TGTGCCAGTAGTAGAGTGGGCGGGTCCTACAATGAGCAGTTCTTC

V gene: TRBV5-1
D gene: .
clone size: .
J gene: TRBJ1-1
CDR3 protein: CASSLSGSNTEAFF
CDR3 DNA: TGCGCCAGCAGCTTGAGCGGTTCCAACACTGAAGCTTTCTTT

V gene: TRBV5-1
D gene: .
clone size: .
J gene: TRBJ2-2
CDR3 protein: CASSLRSEELFF
CDR3 DNA: TGCGCCAGCAGCCTCCGATCAGAGGAGCTGTTTTTT

V gene: TRBV6-6
D gene: .
clone size: .
J gene: TRBJ2-7
CDR3 protein: CASSYFTGYEQYF
CDR3 DNA: TGTGCCAGCAGTTACTTCACAGGGTACGAGCAGTACTTC

V gene: TRBV29-1
D gene: TRBD2
clone size: .
J gene: TRBJ2-1
CDR3 protein: CSVWVAGPYNEQFF
CDR3 DNA: TGCAGCGTTTGGGTAGCGGGACCTTACAATGAGCAGTTCTTC

V gene: TRBV11-1
D gene: TRBD1
clone size: .
J gene: TRBJ1-6
CDR3 protein: CASSSRQGGNSPLHF
CDR3 DNA: TGTGCCAGCAGCTCCAGACAGGGGGGGAATTCACCCCTCCACTTT

V gene: TRBV15
D gene: .
clone size: .
J gene: TRBJ2-1
CDR3 protein: CATSVGQASYNEQFF
CDR3 DNA: TGTGCCACCAGCGTTGGGCAGGCCTCCTACAATGAGCAGTTCTTC

V gene: TRBV30
D gene: .
clone size: .
J gene: TRBJ1-2
CDR3 protein: CAWSPILDTATSYYGYTF
CDR3 DNA: TGTGCCTGGAGTCCTATCCTCGACACTGCCACATCTTACTATGGCTACACCTTC

V gene: TRBV9
D gene: TRBD1
clone size: .
J gene: TRBJ1-5
CDR3 protein: CASSGQGWNQPQHF
CDR3 DNA: TGTGCCAGCAGCGGACAGGGTTGGAATCAGCCCCAGCATTTT

V gene: TRBV12-3/TRBV12-4
D gene: .
clone size: .
J gene: TRBJ2-1
CDR3 protein: CASSFGGRNEQFF
CDR3 DNA: TGTGCCAGCAGTTTTGGAGGGAGAAATGAGCAGTTCTTC

V gene: TRBV5-1
D gene: .
clone size: few
J gene: TRBJ1-2
CDR3 protein: CASSLAGITDYGYTF
CDR3 DNA: TGCGCCAGCAGCTTGGCCGGAATAACAGACTATGGCTACACCTTC

V gene: TRBV6-1
D gene: TRBD1
clone size: once
J gene: TRBJ2-7
CDR3 protein: CASSEWDRLYYEQYF
CDR3 DNA: TGTGCCAGCAGTGAGTGGGACAGACTATATTACGAGCAGTACTTC

V gene: TRBV2
D gene: .
clone size: .
J gene: TRBJ1-4
CDR3 protein: CASSDRQINEKLFF
CDR3 DNA: TGTGCCAGCAGCGACAGACAAATTAATGAAAAACTGTTTTTT

V gene: TRBV18
D gene: .
clone size: .
J gene: TRBJ2-7
CDR3 protein: CASSGGSGGTYEQYF
CDR3 DNA: TGTGCCAGCTCCGGAGGTAGCGGAGGTACCTACGAGCAGTACTTC

V gene: TRBV5-1
D gene: TRBD2
clone size: .
J gene: TRBJ2-1
CDR3 protein: CASSLGLAGGFSYNEQFF
CDR3 DNA: TGCGCCAGCAGCTTGGGGCTAGCGGGGGGCTTCTCCTACAATGAGCAGTTCTTC

V gene: TRBV9
D gene: .
clone size: .
J gene: TRBJ2-1
CDR3 protein: CASSGPPSSYNEQFF
CDR3 DNA: TGTGCCAGCAGCGGGCCCCCCAGCTCCTACAATGAGCAGTTCTTC

V gene: TRBV2
D gene: TRBD2
clone size: .
J gene: TRBJ2-5
CDR3 protein: CASRSLAGGGTQYF
CDR3 DNA: TGTGCCAGCAGATCCCTAGCGGGGGGAGGGACCCAGTACTTC

V gene: TRBV5-8
D gene: .
clone size: .
J gene: TRBJ1-2
CDR3 protein: CASSEAGRDYGYTF
CDR3 DNA: TGTGCCAGCAGCGAGGCGGGGAGAGACTATGGCTACACCTTC

V gene: TRBV6-1
D gene: TRBD2
clone size: .
J gene: TRBJ2-1
CDR3 protein: CASSEELLAGGEQFF
CDR3 DNA: TGTGCCAGCAGTGAAGAGCTCTTAGCGGGAGGTGAGCAGTTCTTC

V gene: TRBV19
D gene: TRBD1
clone size: .
J gene: TRBJ2-7
CDR3 protein: CASSISGTGRREQYF
CDR3 DNA: TGTGCCAGTAGTATAAGTGGGACAGGGCGGCGGGAGCAGTACTTC

V gene: TRBV10-3
D gene: TRBD1
clone size: .
J gene: TRBJ2-2
CDR3 protein: CAISDGTGGEELFF
CDR3 DNA: TGTGCCATCAGTGACGGGACAGGGGGCGAGGAGCTGTTTTTT